This TCR beta chain appears in the sequencing data of a study of blood T cell repertoires in COVID-19. Study details: Acute and convalescent COVID-19 samples came from the United States, Italy and Spain. Sources were T cells, B-cell-depleted T cells, or PBMCs; the material itself was cDNA or gDNA.

Shortly before study entry, within 2 weeks, exposed participants had met a COVID-19 case. Method: immunoSEQ multiplex PCR; TCRdb's copy keeps in-frame clones and lacks some. The table records 220,000 or so clones, 90% of them present only once. Sequenced sample: PBMCs or T cells enriched from blood (not recorded which). This receptor was taken from a man aged 30 to 39 who had been exposed to COVID-19.

Here the CDR3 DNA reads TGTGCCAGCAGCCAGGGCGGGACTCTGTACTTC. It translates to CASSQGGTLYF. The V and J genes are TRBV4-2 and TRBJ2-5; possibly TRBD2 for D (6 bases). The CDR3 extends over 11 amino acids. In germline, CDR1 is LGHNA, CDR2 YNFKEQ. V gave up 3 bases and J gave up 13 bases, with 12 bases separating them.